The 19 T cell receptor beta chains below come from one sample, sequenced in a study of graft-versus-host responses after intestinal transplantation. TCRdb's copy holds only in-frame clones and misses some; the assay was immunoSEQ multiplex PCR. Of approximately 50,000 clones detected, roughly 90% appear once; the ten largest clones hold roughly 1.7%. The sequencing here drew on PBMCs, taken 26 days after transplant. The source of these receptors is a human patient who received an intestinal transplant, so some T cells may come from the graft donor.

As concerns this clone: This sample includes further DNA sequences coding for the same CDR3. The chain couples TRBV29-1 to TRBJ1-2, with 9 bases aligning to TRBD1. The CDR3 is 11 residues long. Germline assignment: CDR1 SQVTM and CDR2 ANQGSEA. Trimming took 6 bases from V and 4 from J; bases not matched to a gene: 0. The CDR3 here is CSVGQGYGYTF. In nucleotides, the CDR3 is TGCAGCGTGGGACAGGGCTATGGCTACACCTTC.

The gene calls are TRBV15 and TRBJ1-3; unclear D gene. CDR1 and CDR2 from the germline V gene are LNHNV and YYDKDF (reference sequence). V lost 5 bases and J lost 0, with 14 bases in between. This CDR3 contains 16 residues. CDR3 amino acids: CATSWRGESSGNTIYF. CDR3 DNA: TGTGCCACCAGCTGGCGTGGAGAAAGCTCTGGAAACACCATATATTTT.

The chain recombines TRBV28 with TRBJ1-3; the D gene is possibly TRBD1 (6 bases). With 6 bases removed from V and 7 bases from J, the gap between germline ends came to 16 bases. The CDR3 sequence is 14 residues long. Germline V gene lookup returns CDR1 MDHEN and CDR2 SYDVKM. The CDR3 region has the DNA TGTGCCAGCAGCCCCAGGGGACCTTACAACACCATATATTTT. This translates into CASSPRGPYNTIYF. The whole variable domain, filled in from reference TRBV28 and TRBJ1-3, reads DVKVTQSSRYLVKRTGEKVFLECVQDMDHENMFWYRQDPGLGLRLIYFSYDVKMKEKGDIPEGYSVSREKKERFSLILESASTNQTSMYLCASSPRGPYNTIYFGEGSWLTVV.

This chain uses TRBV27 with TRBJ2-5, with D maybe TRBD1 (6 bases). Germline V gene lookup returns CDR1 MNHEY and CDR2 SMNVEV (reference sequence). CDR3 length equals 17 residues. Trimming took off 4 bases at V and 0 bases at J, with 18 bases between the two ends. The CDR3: CASSSTAGTPYQETQYF. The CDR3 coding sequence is TGTGCCAGCAGTTCCACCGCCGGGACACCGTACCAAGAGACCCAGTACTTC.

DNA for the CDR3: TGCGCCAGCAGCTTGGAAATATCGCGGCTCCCCAACACTGAAGCTTTCTTT. Protein sequence: CASSLEISRLPNTEAFF. V is TRBV5-1 and J is TRBJ1-1; D not certain. Between the trimmed V and J ends, which lost 0 bases and 2 bases, there was a span of 17 bases. Germline CDR1 and CDR2: SGHRS and YFSETQ. This CDR3 has 17 amino acids.

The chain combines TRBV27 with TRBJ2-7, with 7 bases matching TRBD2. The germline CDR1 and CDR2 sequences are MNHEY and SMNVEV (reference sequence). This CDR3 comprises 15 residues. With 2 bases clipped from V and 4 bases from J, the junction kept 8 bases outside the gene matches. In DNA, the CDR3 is TGTGCCAGCAGTTTAGTTGGGGGGGTTATGTACGAGCAGTACTTC. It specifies CASSLVGGVMYEQYF.

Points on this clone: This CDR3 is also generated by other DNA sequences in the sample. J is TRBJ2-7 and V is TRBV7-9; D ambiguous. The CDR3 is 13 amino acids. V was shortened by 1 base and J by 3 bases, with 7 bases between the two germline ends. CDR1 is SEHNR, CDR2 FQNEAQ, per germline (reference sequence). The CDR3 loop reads CASSLGSYYEQYV. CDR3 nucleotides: TGTGCCAGCAGCTTAGGCTCTTACTACGAGCAGTACGTC.

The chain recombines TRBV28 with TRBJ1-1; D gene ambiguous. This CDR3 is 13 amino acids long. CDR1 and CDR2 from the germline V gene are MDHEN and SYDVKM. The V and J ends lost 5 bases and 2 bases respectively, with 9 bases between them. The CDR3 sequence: CASSPYSNTEAFF. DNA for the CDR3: TGTGCCAGCAGTCCGTACAGCAACACTGAAGCTTTCTTT.

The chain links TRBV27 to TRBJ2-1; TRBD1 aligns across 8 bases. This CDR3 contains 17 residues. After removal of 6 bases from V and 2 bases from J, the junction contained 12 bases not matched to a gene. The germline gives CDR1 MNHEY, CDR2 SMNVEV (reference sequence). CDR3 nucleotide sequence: TGTGCCAGCAGCCCCCAGGGGGCCGACTCGGCCTACAATGAGCAGTTCTTC. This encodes CASSPQGADSAYNEQFF.

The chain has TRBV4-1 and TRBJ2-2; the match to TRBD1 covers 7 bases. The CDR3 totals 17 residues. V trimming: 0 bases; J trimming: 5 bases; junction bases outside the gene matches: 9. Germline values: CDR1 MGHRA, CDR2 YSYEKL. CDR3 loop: CASSQESWTGDTGELFF. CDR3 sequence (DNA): TGCGCCAGCAGCCAAGAAAGCTGGACAGGAGATACCGGGGAGCTGTTTTTT.

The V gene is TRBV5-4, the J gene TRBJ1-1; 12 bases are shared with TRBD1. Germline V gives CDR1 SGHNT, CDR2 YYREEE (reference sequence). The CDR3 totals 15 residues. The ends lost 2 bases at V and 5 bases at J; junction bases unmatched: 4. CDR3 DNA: TGTGCCAGCAGCTTAGGGACAGGGGGCCGGACTGAAGCTTTCTTT. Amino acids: CASSLGTGGRTEAFF.

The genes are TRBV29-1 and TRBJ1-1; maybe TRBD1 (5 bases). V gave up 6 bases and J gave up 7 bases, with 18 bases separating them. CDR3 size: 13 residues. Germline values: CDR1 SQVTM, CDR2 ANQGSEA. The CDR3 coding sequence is TGCAGCGTGGGGCCGGGGGACGTGCTTGAAGCTTTCTTT. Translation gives CSVGPGDVLEAFF.

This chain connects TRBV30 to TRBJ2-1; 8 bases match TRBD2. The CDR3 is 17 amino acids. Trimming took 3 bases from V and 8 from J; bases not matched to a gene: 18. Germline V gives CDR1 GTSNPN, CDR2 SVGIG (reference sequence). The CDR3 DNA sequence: TGTGCCTGGAGCCTTCTAGTGGGAAGCGGGGGAAGGGATGAGCAGTTCTTC. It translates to CAWSLLVGSGGRDEQFF.

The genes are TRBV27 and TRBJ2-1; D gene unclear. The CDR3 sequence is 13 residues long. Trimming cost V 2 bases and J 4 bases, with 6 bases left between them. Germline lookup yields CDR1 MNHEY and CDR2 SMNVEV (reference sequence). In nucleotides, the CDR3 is TGTGCCAGCAGTTTAAGACTGTACAATGAGCAGTTCTTC. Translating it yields CASSLRLYNEQFF.

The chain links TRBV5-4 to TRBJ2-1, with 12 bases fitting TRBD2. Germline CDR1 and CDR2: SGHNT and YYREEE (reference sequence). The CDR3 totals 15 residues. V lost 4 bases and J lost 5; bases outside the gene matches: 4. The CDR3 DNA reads TGTGCCAGCAGCCCTGGACTAGCGGGACACAATGAGCAGTTCTTC. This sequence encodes CASSPGLAGHNEQFF. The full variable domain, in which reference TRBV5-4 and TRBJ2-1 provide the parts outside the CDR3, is ETGVTQSPTHLIKTRGQQVTLRCSSQSGHNTVSWYQQALGQGPQFIFQYYREEENGRGNFPPRFSGLQFPNYSSELNVNALELDDSALYLCASSPGLAGHNEQFFGPGTRLTVL.

DNA of the CDR3: TGTGCCAGCAGCTCGACCCGCGGCGACTGGTATACGCAGTATTTT. This translates into CASSSTRGDWYTQYF. The V call is TRBV28, the J call TRBJ2-3, with no clear D. This CDR3 is 15 amino acids long. Germline lookup yields CDR1 MDHEN and CDR2 SYDVKM. V dropped 6 bases and J dropped 7 bases, with 20 bases sitting between them.

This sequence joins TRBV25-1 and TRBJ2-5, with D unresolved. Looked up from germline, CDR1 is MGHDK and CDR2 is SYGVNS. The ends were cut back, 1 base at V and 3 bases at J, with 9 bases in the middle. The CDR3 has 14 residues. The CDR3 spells CASSELNKEETQYF. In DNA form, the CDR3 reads TGTGCCAGCAGTGAATTGAACAAAGAAGAGACCCAGTACTTC.

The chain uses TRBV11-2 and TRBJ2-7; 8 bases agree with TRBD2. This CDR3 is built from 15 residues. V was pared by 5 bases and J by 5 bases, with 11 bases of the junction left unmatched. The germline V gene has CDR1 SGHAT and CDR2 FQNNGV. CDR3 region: CASSLPQRELNEQYF. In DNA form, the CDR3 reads TGTGCCAGCAGCCTCCCCCAGCGGGAGCTTAACGAGCAGTACTTC.

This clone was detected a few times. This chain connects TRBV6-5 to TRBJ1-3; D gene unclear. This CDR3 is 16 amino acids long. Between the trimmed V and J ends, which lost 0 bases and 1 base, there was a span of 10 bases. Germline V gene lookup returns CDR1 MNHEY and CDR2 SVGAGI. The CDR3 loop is CASSYSRGGSGNTIYF. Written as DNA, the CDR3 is TGTGCCAGCAGTTACTCCCGGGGAGGGTCTGGAAACACCATATATTTT.